The clone carrying this T cell receptor beta chain was seen only a few times. These data belong to a study of T cells after yellow fever vaccination. This CDR3 has 16 amino acids. Per the germline V gene, CDR1 is MDHEN and CDR2 is SYDVKM. V lost 5 bases to trimming and J lost 3 bases; unmatched junction nucleotides: 10. TCRdb called the 5' RACE reads again in MiXCR, with one record for every CDR3 protein. The sample includes some 290,000 distinct CDR3 sequences, over 8.5% seen only once; the top ten take about 3.3%. The TCR comes from a man aged 18 to 29 who received the YFV17D yellow fever vaccine. The rearrangement links TRBV28 to TRBJ2-7; 10 nucleotides align to TRBD2. The specimen comprised CD4+ T cells sorted from PBMCs, sampled 45 days after the yellow fever booster vaccination. The DNA for the CDR3 is TGTGCCAGCAGTACGCTTAGCGGGGGGAATCTCTACGAGCAGTACGTC. This codes for CASSTLSGGNLYEQYV.